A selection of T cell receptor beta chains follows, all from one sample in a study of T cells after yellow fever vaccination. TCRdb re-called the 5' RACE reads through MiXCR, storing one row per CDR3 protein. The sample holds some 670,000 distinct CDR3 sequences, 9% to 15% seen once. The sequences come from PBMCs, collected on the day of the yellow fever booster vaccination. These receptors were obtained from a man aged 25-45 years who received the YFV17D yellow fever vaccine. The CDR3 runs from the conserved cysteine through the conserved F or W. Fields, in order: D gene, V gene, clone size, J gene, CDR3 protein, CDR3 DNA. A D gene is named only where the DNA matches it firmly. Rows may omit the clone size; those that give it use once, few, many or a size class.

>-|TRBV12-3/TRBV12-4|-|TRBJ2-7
CASRGFVEQYF
TGTGCCAGCAGGGGGTTTGTCGAGCAGTACTTC
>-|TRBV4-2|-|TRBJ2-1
CASSHEDSREQFF
TGTGCCAGCAGCCATGAGGACAGCCGTGAGCAGTTCTTC
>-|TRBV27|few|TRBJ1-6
CASRLDRSPLHF
TGTGCCAGCAGGTTAGATCGTTCACCCCTCCACTTT
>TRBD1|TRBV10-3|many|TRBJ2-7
CAIRGQGAHEQYF
TGTGCCATCAGGGGACAGGGTGCCCACGAGCAGTACTTC
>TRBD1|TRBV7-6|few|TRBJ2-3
CASSRNRGTDTQYF
TGTGCCAGCAGTCGCAACAGGGGGACGGATACGCAGTATTTT
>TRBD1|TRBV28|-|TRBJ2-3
CASSYPVDRGLSTDTQYF
TGTGCCAGCAGTTACCCAGTAGACAGGGGGCTTAGCACAGATACGCAGTATTTT
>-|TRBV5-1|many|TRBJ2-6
CASSLTDSGANVLTF
TGCGCCAGCAGCTTGACGGACTCTGGGGCCAACGTCCTGACTTTC
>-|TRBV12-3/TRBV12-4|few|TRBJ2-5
CASSFGRTETQYF
TGTGCCAGCAGTTTCGGCAGGACGGAGACCCAGTACTTC
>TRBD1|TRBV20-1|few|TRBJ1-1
CSANRGMNTEAFF
TGCAGTGCAAACAGGGGAATGAACACTGAAGCTTTCTTT
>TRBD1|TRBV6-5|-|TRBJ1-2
CASSYSDRVQGYTF
TGTGCCAGCAGTTACAGCGACAGGGTCCAAGGCTACACCTTC
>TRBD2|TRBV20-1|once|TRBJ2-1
CSARDLWASGGHSYNEQFF
TGCAGTGCTAGAGATCTTTGGGCTAGCGGGGGACACTCCTACAATGAGCAGTTCTTC
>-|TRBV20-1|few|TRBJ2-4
CSADTRSENIQYF
TGCAGTGCCGATACCAGGTCCGAAAACATTCAGTACTTC
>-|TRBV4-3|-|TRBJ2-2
CASSQDPAWAYTGELFF
TGCGCCAGCAGCCAAGATCCCGCCTGGGCTTACACCGGGGAGCTGTTTTTT
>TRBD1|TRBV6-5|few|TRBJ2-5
CASSYPNSGTGGKTQYF
TGTGCCAGCAGTTACCCCAACAGCGGGACAGGGGGAAAGACCCAGTACTTC
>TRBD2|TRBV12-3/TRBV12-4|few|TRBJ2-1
CASSPSGTEFYNEQFF
TGTGCCAGCAGTCCTAGCGGGACGGAATTTTACAATGAGCAGTTCTTC
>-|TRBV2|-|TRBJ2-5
CASSEELPETRYF
TGTGCCAGCAGTGAGGAGTTGCCGGAGACCCGGTACTTC
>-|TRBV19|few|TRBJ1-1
CASSPMPPRVNTEAFF
TGTGCCAGTAGTCCGATGCCACCGAGGGTTAACACTGAAGCTTTCTTT
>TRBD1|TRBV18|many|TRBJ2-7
CASSGGTGSIEQYF
TGTGCCAGCTCAGGGGGGACAGGGTCGATCGAGCAGTACTTC
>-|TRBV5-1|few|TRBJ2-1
CASSLGVGGYNEQFF
TGCGCCAGCAGCTTGGGTGTAGGGGGGTACAATGAGCAGTTCTTC
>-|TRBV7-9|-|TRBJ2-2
CASSLSQGPELFF
TGTGCCAGCAGTTTATCACAGGGTCCGGAGCTGTTTTTT
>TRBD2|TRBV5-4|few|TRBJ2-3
CASSSDPGLAGDPDTQYF
TGTGCCAGCAGCTCTGATCCGGGACTAGCGGGAGATCCAGATACGCAGTATTTT
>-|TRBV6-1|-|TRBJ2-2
CASSVNLANGELFF
TGTGCCAGCAGTGTCAACTTGGCCAACGGGGAGCTGTTTTTT
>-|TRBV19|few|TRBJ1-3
CASTGRSSGNTIYF
TGTGCCAGTACGGGCAGGAGCTCTGGAAACACCATATATTTT
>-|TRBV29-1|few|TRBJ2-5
CSVTGETQYF
TGCAGCGTAACGGGAGAGACCCAGTACTTC
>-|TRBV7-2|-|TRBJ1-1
CASRMNQANEAFF
TGTGCCAGCAGAATGAACCAGGCGAATGAAGCTTTCTTT
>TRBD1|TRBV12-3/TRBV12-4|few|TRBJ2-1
CASSITGVEESYNEQFF
TGTGCCAGCAGTATAACAGGGGTGGAGGAATCCTACAATGAGCAGTTCTTC
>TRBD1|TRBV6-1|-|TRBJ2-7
CASSGLGQSYEQYF
TGTGCCAGCAGTGGCCTGGGACAGTCGTACGAGCAGTACTTC
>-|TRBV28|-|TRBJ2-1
CASSLSEGREQFF
TGTGCCAGCAGTTTATCAGAGGGGCGTGAGCAGTTCTTC
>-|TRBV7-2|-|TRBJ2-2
CASSLVARGGELFF
TGTGCCAGCAGCTTAGTAGCCAGGGGCGGGGAGCTGTTTTTT
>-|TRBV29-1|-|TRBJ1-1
CSGQDPGPPPEAFF
TGCAGCGGCCAAGACCCGGGCCCTCCCCCTGAAGCTTTCTTT
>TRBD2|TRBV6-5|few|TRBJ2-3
CASSYSTGTSVYTQYF
TGTGCCAGCAGTTACTCAACCGGGACTAGCGTATATACGCAGTATTTT
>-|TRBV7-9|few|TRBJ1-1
CASSTTVEVEAFF
TGTGCCAGCAGCACAACCGTGGAGGTTGAAGCTTTCTTT
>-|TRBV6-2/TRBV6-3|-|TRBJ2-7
CASSYDQGSSYEQYF
TGTGCCAGCAGTTATGACCAGGGGAGCTCCTACGAGCAGTACTTC
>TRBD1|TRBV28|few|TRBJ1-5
CASETGQLQPQHF
TGTGCCAGTGAAACGGGACAGCTCCAGCCCCAGCATTTT
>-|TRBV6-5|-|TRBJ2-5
CASSYGSGALQETQYF
TGTGCCAGCAGTTACGGCTCAGGGGCCCTCCAAGAGACCCAGTACTTC
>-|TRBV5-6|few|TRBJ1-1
CASSRFEEAFF
TGTGCCAGCAGCCGGTTTGAGGAAGCTTTCTTT
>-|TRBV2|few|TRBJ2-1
CASSHRGGDLGEQFF
TGTGCCAGCAGCCACAGGGGAGGGGACTTGGGCGAGCAGTTCTTC
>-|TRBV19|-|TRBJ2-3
CASSIGGLDTQYF
TGTGCCAGTAGTATTGGGGGTTTGGATACGCAGTATTTT
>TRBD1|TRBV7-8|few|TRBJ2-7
CASNPGQGYEQYF
TGTGCCAGCAATCCGGGACAGGGGTACGAGCAGTACTTC
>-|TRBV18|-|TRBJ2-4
CASSPEGGPAKNIQYF
TGTGCCAGCTCACCGGAGGGGGGACCAGCCAAAAACATTCAGTACTTC
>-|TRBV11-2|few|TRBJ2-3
CASSFLGQSTDTQYF
TGTGCCAGCAGCTTCCTCGGACAATCTACAGATACGCAGTATTTT
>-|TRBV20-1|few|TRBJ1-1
CSARHYTEAFF
TGCAGTGCTAGACACTACACTGAAGCTTTCTTT